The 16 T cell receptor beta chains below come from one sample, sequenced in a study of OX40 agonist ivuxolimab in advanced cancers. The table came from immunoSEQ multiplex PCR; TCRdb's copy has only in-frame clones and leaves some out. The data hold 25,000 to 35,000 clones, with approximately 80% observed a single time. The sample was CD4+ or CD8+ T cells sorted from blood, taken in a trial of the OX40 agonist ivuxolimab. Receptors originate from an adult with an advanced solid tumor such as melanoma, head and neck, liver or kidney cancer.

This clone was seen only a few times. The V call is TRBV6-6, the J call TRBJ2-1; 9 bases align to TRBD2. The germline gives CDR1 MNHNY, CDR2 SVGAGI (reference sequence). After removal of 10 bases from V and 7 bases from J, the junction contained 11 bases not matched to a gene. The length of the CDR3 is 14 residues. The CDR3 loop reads CATRGGAAENEQFF. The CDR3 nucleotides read TGTGCCACACGCGGGGGGGCGGCTGAAAATGAGCAGTTCTTC.

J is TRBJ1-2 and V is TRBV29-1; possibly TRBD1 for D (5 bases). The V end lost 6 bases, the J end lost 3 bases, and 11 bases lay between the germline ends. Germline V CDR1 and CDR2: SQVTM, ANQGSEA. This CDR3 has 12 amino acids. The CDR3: CSVPGTHYGYTF. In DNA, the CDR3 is TGCAGCGTCCCCGGGACCCACTATGGCTACACCTTC.

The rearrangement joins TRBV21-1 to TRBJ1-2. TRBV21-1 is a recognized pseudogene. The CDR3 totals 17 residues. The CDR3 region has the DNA TGTGCCAGCAGCTCCCAAAGGCTGGATGGGGGATCCGGAGGCTACACCTTC. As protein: CASSSQRLDGGSGGYTF.

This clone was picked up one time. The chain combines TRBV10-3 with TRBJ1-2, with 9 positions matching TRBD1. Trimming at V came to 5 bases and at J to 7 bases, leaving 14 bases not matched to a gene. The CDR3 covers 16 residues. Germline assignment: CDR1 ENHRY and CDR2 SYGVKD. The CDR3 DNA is TGTGCCATCAGTTCCGGAGGGACAGGGTTGACTTCTGGCTACACCTTC. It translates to CAISSGGTGLTSGYTF.

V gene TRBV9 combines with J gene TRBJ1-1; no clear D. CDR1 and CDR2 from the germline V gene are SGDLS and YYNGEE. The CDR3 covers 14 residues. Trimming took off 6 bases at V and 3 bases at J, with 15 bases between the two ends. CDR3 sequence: CASTLLRHYTEAFF. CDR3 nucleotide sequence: TGTGCCAGCACACTACTTAGACATTACACTGAAGCTTTCTTT.

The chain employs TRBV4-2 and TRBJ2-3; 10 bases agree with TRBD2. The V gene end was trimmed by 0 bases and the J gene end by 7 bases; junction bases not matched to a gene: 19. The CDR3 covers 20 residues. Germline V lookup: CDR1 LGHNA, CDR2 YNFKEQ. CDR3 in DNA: TGTGCCAGCAGCCAAGATATTTCTAGCGGGGGCCGACCGGGGGGATATACGCAGTATTTT. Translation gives CASSQDISSGGRPGGYTQYF.

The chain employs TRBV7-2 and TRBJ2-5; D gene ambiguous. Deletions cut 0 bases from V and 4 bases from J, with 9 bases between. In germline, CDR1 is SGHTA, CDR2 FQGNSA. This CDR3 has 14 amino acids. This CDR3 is CASSLASGPETQYF. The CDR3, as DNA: TGTGCCAGCAGCTTAGCGTCAGGTCCAGAGACCCAGTACTTC.

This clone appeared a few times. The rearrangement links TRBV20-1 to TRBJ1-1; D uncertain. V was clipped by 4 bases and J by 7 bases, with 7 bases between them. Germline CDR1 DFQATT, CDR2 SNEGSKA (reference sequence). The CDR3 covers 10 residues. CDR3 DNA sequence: TGCAGTGCTACCTGGAGTGAAGCTTTCTTT. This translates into CSATWSEAFF.

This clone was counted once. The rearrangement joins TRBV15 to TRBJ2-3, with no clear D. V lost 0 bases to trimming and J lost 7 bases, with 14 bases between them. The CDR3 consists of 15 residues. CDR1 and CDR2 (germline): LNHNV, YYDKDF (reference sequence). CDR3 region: CATSRELYQRNTQYF. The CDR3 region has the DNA TGTGCCACCAGCAGAGAGCTTTACCAAAGGAATACGCAGTATTTT.

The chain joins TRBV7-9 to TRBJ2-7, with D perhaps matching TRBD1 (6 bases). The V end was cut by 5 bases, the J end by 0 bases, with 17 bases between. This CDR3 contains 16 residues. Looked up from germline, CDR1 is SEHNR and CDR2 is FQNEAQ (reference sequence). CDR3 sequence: CASSKNTGFGSYEQYF. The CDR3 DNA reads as TGTGCCAGCAGCAAAAATACAGGGTTTGGCTCCTACGAGCAGTACTTC.

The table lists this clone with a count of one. This chain's CDR3 is CASSVGGDLAKNIQYF. DNA for the CDR3: TGTGCCAGCAGCGTAGGCGGGGATTTAGCCAAAAACATTCAGTACTTC. The rearrangement links TRBV11-2 to TRBJ2-4, with D tentatively TRBD2 (6 bases). V gave up 5 bases and J gave up 0 bases, with 14 bases separating them. CDR3 size: 16 residues. The germline CDR1 and CDR2 sequences are SGHAT and FQNNGV.

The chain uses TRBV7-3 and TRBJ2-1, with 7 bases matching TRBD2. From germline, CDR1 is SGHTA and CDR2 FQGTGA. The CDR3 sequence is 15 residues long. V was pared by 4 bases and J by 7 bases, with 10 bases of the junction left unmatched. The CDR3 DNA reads TGTGCCAGCAGCTCCGGGGGGACCCCTGGGAATGAGCAGTTCTTC. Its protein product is CASSSGGTPGNEQFF. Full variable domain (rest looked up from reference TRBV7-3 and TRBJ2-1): GAGVSQTPSNKVTEKGKYVELRCDPISGHTALYWYRQSLGQGPEFLIYFQGTGAADDSGLPNDRFFAVRPEGSVSTLKIQRTERGDSAVYLCASSSGGTPGNEQFFGPGTRLTVL.

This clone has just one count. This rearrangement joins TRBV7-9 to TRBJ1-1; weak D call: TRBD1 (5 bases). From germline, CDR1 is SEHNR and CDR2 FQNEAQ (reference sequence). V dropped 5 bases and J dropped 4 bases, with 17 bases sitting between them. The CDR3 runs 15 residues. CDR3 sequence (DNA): TGTGCCAGCAGCACTCCCGGGAAAACAGGCACTGAAGCTTTCTTT. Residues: CASSTPGKTGTEAFF.

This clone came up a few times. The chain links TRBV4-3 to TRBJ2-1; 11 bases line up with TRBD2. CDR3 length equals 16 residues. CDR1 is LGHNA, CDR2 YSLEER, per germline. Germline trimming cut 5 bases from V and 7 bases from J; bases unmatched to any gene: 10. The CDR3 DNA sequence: TGCGCCAGCAGCTGGTTCGGGACTAGCGGAGAGAATGAGCAGTTCTTC. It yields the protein CASSWFGTSGENEQFF.

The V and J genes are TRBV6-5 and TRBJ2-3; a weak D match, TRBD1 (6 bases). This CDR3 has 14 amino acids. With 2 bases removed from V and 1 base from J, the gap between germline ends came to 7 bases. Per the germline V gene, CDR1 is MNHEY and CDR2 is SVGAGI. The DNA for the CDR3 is TGTGCCAGCAGTTACCGGACAGGCACAGATACGCAGTATTTT. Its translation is CASSYRTGTDTQYF.

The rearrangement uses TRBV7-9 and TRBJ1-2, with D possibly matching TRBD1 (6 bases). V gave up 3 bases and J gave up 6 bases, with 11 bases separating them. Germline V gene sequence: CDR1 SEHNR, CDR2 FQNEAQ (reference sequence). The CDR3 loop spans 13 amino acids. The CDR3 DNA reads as TGTGCCAGCAGCTTTTCGGGGGGCGATGGCTACACCTTC. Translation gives CASSFSGGDGYTF. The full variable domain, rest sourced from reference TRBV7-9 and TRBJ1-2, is DTGVSQNPRHKITKRGQNVTFRCDPISEHNRLYWYRQTLGQGPEFLTYFQNEAQLEKSRLLSDRFSAERPKGSFSTLEIQRTEQGDSAMYLCASSFSGGDGYTFGSGTRLTVV.